This entry is about one T cell receptor (beta chain). What antigen it recognizes has not been identified. No clone much larger than this one lies a single base away; base qualities are absent. As encoded in the germline V gene, CDR1 is SGHRS while CDR2 is YFSETQ. Compared with germline, V lacks 0 bases and J lacks 5 bases; bases without a gene match: 6. Inclusive of the bounding cysteine and phenylalanine, the CDR3 is 15 residues long. Here the CDR3 DNA is all that survives: 45 bases in frame from base 1. Each donor gave one peripheral blood draw, averaging approximately 0.11 L, which was collected into heparinised tubes. Naive, central memory, regulatory and stem cell-like memory CD4+ T cells were sorted on a BD FACSAria II using a panel including CD45RO, CCR7, CD25, CD127, CD95 and CD27. All sorted populations exceeded 95% purity. PBMCs were isolated immediately by Lymphoprep density gradient centrifugation and stained directly without culture. So that batch effects would be minimized, each experiment stained and sorted samples in pairs, pairing one healthy donor with one patient.

This sample is part of a study of beta chain features in type 1 diabetes (dated by TCRdb to 2017 to 2018). Background on the whole study: Mean age, gender distribution, total cell number and subset yield were not different between patients and healthy donors. A total of roughly 100 million sorted cells were examined across all samples, and a strong correlation was observed between cell number per subset and RNA yield. The study compared TCRB repertoires of sorted circulating CD4+ T cell subsets between recently diagnosed type 1 diabetes patients and matched healthy donors. Naive and central memory subsets were obtained from all 30 or so donors, but regulatory and stem cell-like memory subsets were isolated from only 8 patients and roughly 8 healthy donors.

The High Capacity cDNA Reverse Transcription Kit was used to reverse transcribe all of the isolated RNA, meaning that expressed TCRB transcripts were what got sequenced. Naive, central memory and regulatory T cell samples underwent deep immunoSEQ sequencing, averaging about 3.3 million total reads per sample. After sorted cells were lysed in RLT buffer, RNA was extracted with DNase-treated RNeasy Micro or Mini kits, with the choice depending on cell number. Each cell subset was processed separately to prevent cross-contamination, with patient and healthy donor samples processed together. Using the immunoSEQ multiplex PCR, TCRB sequences were amplified from cDNA into 87-bp fragments spanning the CDR3 region. Amplicons were sequenced on the Illumina HiSeq platform. As for how the authors treated the data: PCR bias was computationally corrected using synthetic template baselines, reads within Hamming distance 2 were collapsed, and singletons that could not be merged were discarded. Reads were aligned against IMGT so that V, D and J genes, CDR3 length and insertions or deletions at six rearrangement sites could be assigned. Within each subset, clonotype counts were normalized to the number of sorted cells before true diversity and Gini coefficients were calculated with the tcR R package. The overlap coefficient, calculated on TCRB nucleotide sequences, was used to quantify repertoire sharing. The table comes from immuneACCESS by way of TCRdb, which keeps in-frame sequences with V and J called. Part of the clones is missing from these tables; in studies checked, under half for an unresolved V gene and the rest for unknown reasons. The D gene and trimming were derived from the DNA, and the V and J assignments and clone size from that table. This sample comprises around 140,000 clones, 9% to 10% of them detected only once. The top ten clones comprise almost 0.65% of the sample.

What the research found in general, with its limitations: PCR may preferentially amplify shorter templates, but because patient and control samples were amplified and corrected together, any resulting skew would affect both groups equally. Type 1 diabetes patients showed a moderate but significant shortening of TCRB CDR3 length in all four CD4+ subsets. Naive, central memory and regulatory TCRB repertoires appeared to be more alike among patients than among healthy donors. Patients with type 1 diabetes made fewer insertions and deleted more nucleotides at VDJ recombination sites, implying thymic rearrangement abnormalities. Because cDNA rather than genomic DNA was sequenced, highly expressing activated cells could have been over-represented, although no difference in activation and CD3 levels was found between groups. Only small numbers of individuals were included in the HLA sub-analyses, which left unresolved whether HLA type had any influence on TCRB rearrangement.

The rearrangement joined TRBV5-1 to TRBJ2-5; 8 bases in the junction line up with TRBD2. Sequenced sample: central memory CD4+ T cells from blood. This TCR derives from a woman aged 40 to 50 in good health. For the CDR3, the sequence is CASSLAGASGETQYF. The nucleotide sequence is given as TGCGCCAGCAGCTTGGCCGGCGCTAGCGGGGAGACCCAGTACTTC.